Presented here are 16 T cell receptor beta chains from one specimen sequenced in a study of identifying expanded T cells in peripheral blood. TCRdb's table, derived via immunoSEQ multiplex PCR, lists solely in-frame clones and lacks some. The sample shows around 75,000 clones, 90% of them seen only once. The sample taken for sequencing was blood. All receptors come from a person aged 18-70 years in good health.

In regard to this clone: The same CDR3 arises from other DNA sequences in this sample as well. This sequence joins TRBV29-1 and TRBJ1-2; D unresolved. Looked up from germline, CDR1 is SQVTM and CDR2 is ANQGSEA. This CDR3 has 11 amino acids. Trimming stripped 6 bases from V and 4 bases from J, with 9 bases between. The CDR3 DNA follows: TGCAGCGTGGAGAAGGGCTATGGCTACACCTTC. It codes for CSVEKGYGYTF.

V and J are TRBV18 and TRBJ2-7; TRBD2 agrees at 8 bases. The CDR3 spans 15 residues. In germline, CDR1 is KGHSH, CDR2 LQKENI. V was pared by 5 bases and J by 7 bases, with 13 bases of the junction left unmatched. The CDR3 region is CASSAGLAPSGEQYF. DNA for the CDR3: TGTGCCAGCTCAGCCGGACTAGCCCCCTCGGGGGAGCAGTACTTC.

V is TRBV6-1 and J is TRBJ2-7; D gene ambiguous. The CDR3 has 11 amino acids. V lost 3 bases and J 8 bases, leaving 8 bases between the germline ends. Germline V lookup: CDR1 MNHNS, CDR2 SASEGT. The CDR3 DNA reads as TGTGCCAGCAGTGAGGGCAACCAGCAGTACTTC. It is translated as CASSEGNQQYF.

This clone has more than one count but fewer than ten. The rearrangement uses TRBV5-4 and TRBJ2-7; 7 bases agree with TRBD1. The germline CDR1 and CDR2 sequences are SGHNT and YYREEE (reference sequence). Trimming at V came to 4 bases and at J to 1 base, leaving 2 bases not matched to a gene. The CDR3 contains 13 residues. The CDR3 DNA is TGTGCCAGCAGCCAGGACAGGTCCTACGAGCAGTACTTC. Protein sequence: CASSQDRSYEQYF.

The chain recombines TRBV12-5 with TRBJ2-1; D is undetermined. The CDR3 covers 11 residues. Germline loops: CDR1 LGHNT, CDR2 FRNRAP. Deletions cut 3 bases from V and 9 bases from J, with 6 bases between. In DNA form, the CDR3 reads TGTGCTAGTGGTTTCGTGACTGAGCAGTTCTTC. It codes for CASGFVTEQFF.

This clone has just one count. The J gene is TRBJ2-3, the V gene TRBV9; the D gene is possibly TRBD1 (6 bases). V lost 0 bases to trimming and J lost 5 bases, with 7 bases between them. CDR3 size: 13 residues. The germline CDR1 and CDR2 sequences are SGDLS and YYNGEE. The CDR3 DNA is TGTGCCAGCAGCGTAGGAGGGGGAGATACGCAGTATTTT. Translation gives CASSVGGGDTQYF.

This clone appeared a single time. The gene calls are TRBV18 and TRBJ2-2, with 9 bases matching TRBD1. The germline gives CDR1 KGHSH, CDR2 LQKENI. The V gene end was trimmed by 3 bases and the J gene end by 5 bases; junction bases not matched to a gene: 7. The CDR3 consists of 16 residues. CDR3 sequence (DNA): TGTGCCAGCTCACCGGCGGACAGGGGTCATACCGGGGAGCTGTTTTTT. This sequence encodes CASSPADRGHTGELFF.

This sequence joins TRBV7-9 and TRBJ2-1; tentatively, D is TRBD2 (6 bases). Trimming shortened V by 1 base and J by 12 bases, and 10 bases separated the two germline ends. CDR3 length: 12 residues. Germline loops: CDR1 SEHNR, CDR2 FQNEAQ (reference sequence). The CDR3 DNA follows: TGTGCCAGCAGCTTAGATACCGGGAGGCAGTTCTTC. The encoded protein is CASSLDTGRQFF.

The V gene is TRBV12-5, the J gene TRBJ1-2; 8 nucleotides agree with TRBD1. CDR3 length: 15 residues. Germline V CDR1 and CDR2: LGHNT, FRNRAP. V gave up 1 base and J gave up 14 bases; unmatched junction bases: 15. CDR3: CASGLGTGSVVGYTF. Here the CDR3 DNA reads TGTGCTAGTGGTTTGGGGACAGGGTCGGTGGTAGGGTATACCTTC.

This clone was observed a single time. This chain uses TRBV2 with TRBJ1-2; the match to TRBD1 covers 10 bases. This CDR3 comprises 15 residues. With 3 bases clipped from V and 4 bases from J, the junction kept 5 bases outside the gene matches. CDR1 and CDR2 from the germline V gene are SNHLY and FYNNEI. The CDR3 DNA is TGTGCCAGCAGTGATTCGGACAGGGGGGTCTATGGCTACACCTTC. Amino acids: CASSDSDRGVYGYTF.

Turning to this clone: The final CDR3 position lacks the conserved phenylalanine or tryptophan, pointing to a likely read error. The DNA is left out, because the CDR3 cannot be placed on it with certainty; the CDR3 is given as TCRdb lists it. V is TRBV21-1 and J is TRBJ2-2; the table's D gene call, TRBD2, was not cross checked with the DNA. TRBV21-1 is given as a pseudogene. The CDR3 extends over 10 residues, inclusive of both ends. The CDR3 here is CASSKAGTPV.

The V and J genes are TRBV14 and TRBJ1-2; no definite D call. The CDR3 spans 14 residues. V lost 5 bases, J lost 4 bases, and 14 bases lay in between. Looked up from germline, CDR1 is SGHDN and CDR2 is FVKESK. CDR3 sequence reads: CASSTSGLFYGYTF. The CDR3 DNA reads TGTGCCAGCAGCACCTCGGGCCTTTTCTATGGCTACACCTTC.

The CDR3 DNA is TGTGCCAGCAGCCCTGACAGGGAGATTCAAGAGACCCAGTACTTC. It codes for CASSPDREIQETQYF. The chain combines TRBV7-9 with TRBJ2-5, with 7 bases that match TRBD1. CDR3 length equals 15 residues. J was trimmed by 2 bases and V by 5 bases; bases with no gene match: 8. In germline, CDR1 is SEHNR, CDR2 FQNEAQ (reference sequence).

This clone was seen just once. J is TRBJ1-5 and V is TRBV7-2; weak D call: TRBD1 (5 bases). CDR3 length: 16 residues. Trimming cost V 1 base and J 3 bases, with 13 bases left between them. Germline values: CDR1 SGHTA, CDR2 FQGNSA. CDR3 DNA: TGTGCCAGCAGCTTAGAGGTCGGCAGGGACAATCAGCCCCAGCATTTT. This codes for CASSLEVGRDNQPQHF.

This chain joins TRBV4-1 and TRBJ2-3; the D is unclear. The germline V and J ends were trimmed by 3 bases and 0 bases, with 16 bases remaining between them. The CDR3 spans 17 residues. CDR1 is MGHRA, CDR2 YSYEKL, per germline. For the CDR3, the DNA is TGCGCCAGCAGCCACCCATTGGGCTACACTAGCACAGATACGCAGTATTTT. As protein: CASSHPLGYTSTDTQYF.

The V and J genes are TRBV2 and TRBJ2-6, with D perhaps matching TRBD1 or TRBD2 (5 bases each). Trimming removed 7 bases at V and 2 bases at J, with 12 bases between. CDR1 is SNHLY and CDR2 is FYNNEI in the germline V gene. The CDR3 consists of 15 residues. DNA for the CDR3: TGTGCCAGCAAGGTAGAGGGGACTGGGGCCAACGTCCTGACTTTC. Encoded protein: CASKVEGTGANVLTF.